The TCR beta chain described here comes from a study of T cell repertoires in cytomegalovirus infection (dated by TCRdb to between 2019 and 2020). In terms of the full investigation: The peptide stimulations were aimed at well-studied HLA-B-restricted epitopes as well as recently identified HLA-C-restricted CMV epitopes, whose presentation resists viral immunomodulation. Because public TCR beta signatures pointed to carriage of CMV infection together with the matching HLA type, the HLA type of each donor mattered for the analysis. Overall study results and their limits: In the ex vivo response, HLA-C-restricted CMV-specific TCR beta clonotypes were dominant, and in two of eight donors the single most frequent clonotype came from this HLA-C-restricted group. In both this cohort and an independent approximately 400-donor cohort, the cumulative frequency of public TCR beta family members distinguished carriers of CMV infection plus the relevant HLA type.

The instrument was an Illumina HiSeq 1500. The public reads were run again by TCRdb, first through fastp at Q25 and then through MiXCR, and only productive beta chains were kept. Each record represents a unique CDR3 protein, reported with the most common genes and DNA among its rows. The sample profile shows roughly 800,000 distinct CDR3 sequences; around 29% of them were found once. About an eighth of the sample lies in the top ten. The CDR3 has 16 amino acids, counting the end cysteine and phenylalanine. CDR3 DNA is the only sequence kept; it has 48 bases, read in frame from the first base. CDR1 and CDR2, looked up from the germline V gene, are SGHVS and FNYEAQ. In the paper's terms, the treatment or condition label means: in vitro stimulation with specific CMV peptide epitopes to enrich CMV-specific T cells. Note on this clonotype: Its recognized antigen is unknown. Relative to the germline gene, one junction end is altered; a read error may explain this.

The clonotype originates from a human donor in good health (CMV status not recorded). Some clones in this sample may be carry-over from other donors' samples. The V and J genes are TRBV7-6 and TRBJ2-5; 12 junctional bases match TRBD2. The specimen was cultured CD8+ T cells from PBMCs, collected from culture after CMV antigen stimulation. The sequence in DNA is TGTGCTAGCAGCGCCACGCTAGCGGGGGGGCCGGAGACCCAGTACTTC. Its protein reads: CASSATLAGGPETQYF.